One and the same sample provided the 11 T cell receptor beta chains below, sequenced in a study of shared clonotypes between healthy human individuals. The table came from immunoSEQ multiplex PCR; TCRdb's copy has only in-frame clones and leaves some out. The repertoire consists of 500,000 or so clones, with more than 95% occurring once and the leading ten covering about 0.06%. Sample: naive CD4+ T cells sorted from blood. The subset: CD45RA+ positively selected. These receptors originate from a woman in her twenties or thirties in good health.

The rearrangement links TRBV29-1 to TRBJ2-3; no clear D gene. This CDR3 has 14 residues. Trimming left V 2 bases short and J 3 bases short, with 12 bases between. CDR1 is SQVTM, CDR2 ANQGSEA, per germline. The DNA of the CDR3 is TGCAGCGTTGAACCGTCAAGTAGGACAGATACGCAGTATTTT. Its translation is CSVEPSSRTDTQYF.

This chain connects TRBV18 to TRBJ1-5; weak D call: TRBD1 (6 bases). V was cut by 0 bases and J by 3 bases, with 12 bases left in between. The CDR3 runs 16 residues. Germline V gene lookup returns CDR1 KGHSH and CDR2 LQKENI. The CDR3 spells CASSPPSGTFNQPQHF. CDR3 DNA: TGTGCCAGCTCACCACCCTCAGGGACATTCAATCAGCCCCAGCATTTT.

The genes are TRBV15 and TRBJ2-5, with a possible D match to TRBD1 (5 bases). The J call may be wrong; the DNA end is better matched by TRBJ2-7. The V gene's germline CDR1 is LNHNV and CDR2 YYDKDF (reference sequence). There are 13 residues in the CDR3. The CDR3 region is CATSRDVGVEQYF. CDR3 DNA: TGTGCCACCAGCAGAGATGTAGGGGTCGAGCAGTACTTC.

J is TRBJ2-1 and V is TRBV5-1; the match to TRBD2 covers 8 bases. CDR1 is SGHRS, CDR2 YFSETQ, per germline. CDR3 length: 16 amino acids. Trimming at V came to 7 bases and at J to 6 bases, leaving 15 bases not matched to a gene. Written as DNA, the CDR3 is TGCGCCAGCTATACCTTCGGGGGGGGAGGCCCCAATGAGCAGTTCTTC. It specifies CASYTFGGGGPNEQFF.

The V and J genes are TRBV6-5 and TRBJ1-5; D is undetermined. This CDR3 has 15 residues. The germline gives CDR1 MNHEY, CDR2 SVGAGI. V gave up 2 bases and J gave up 0 bases, with 8 bases separating them. DNA of the CDR3: TGTGCCAGCAGTTACACGATATATAGCAATCAGCCCCAGCATTTT. Its translation: CASSYTIYSNQPQHF.

The chain has TRBV9 and TRBJ2-2; 8 nucleotides line up with TRBD1. Germline CDR1 SGDLS, CDR2 YYNGEE. This CDR3 has 16 amino acids. After removal of 1 base from V and 3 bases from J, the junction contained 5 bases not matched to a gene. The CDR3 DNA reads as TGTGCCAGCAGCGTAAAGGGACAGGTTTACACCGGGGAGCTGTTTTTT. Translated: CASSVKGQVYTGELFF.

This chain joins TRBV10-1 and TRBJ2-1; 8 bases are shared with TRBD2. Germline V CDR1 and CDR2: WNHNN, SYGVQD (reference sequence). V lost 6 bases to trimming and J lost 3 bases; unmatched junction nucleotides: 7. The length of the CDR3 is 15 residues. CDR3 amino acids: CASSGLAGLYNEQFF. CDR3 nucleotides: TGCGCCAGCAGCGGACTAGCTGGGCTCTACAATGAGCAGTTCTTC.

V usage is TRBV4-2 and J usage is TRBJ2-7; D unclear. CDR1 is LGHNA and CDR2 is YNFKEQ in the germline V gene. V lost 5 bases and J lost 0, with 23 bases in between. The CDR3 sequence is 18 residues long. The CDR3 coding sequence is TGTGCCAGCAGCATCAGCCCTTCCCGGAGAGGCCTCTCCTACGAGCAGTACTTC. Translating gives CASSISPSRRGLSYEQYF.

The gene calls are TRBV7-3 and TRBJ2-5; 8 bases line up with TRBD1. The J segment lost 11 bases and the V segment lost 2 bases, leaving 13 bases of the junction unmatched. The CDR3 totals 15 residues. Germline V gene lookup returns CDR1 SGHTA and CDR2 FQGTGA. The CDR3 protein is CASSLEGTGSRWQYF. CDR3 DNA sequence: TGTGCCAGCAGCTTAGAGGGGACAGGCTCGAGATGGCAGTACTTC.

The J gene is TRBJ2-7, the V gene TRBV5-4; possibly TRBD2 for D (6 bases). V lost 5 bases, J lost 0 bases, and 15 bases lay in between. Germline lookup yields CDR1 SGHNT and CDR2 YYREEE (reference sequence). This CDR3 has 15 amino acids. The CDR3 sequence: CASRVGGSVSYEQYF. CDR3 nucleotides: TGTGCCAGCAGGGTCGGAGGGAGCGTCTCCTACGAGCAGTACTTC.

The chain carries TRBV18 and TRBJ1-1; a weak D match, TRBD1 (5 bases). The germline V gene has CDR1 KGHSH and CDR2 LQKENI. V lost 6 bases, J lost 4 bases, and 15 bases lay in between. The CDR3 sequence is 14 residues long. The chain's CDR3 is CASSADDSRTEAFF. CDR3 DNA: TGTGCCAGCTCGGCCGATGACAGTCGCACTGAAGCTTTCTTT.